This T cell receptor (beta chain) was observed in a study of cytomegalovirus exposure and HLA in healthy donors. Broader study findings: Reportedly, TCR beta sequences accurately predicted HLA-A and HLA-B alleles in most subjects.

The PCR made use of 60 Vbeta and 13 Jbeta primers. Clones were read by immunoSEQ multiplex PCR, and TCRdb kept only the in-frame ones, dropping some. Among fewer than 150,000 clones, approximately 79% were seen once, and the ten largest hold 1.2%. Trimming removed 6 bases from V and 5 bases from J, with 16 bases in between. The CDR3 is 13 amino acids. Germline values: CDR1 SQVTM, CDR2 ANQGSEA. Points on this clone: Its antigen is as yet unknown.

Sequencing used PBMCs. This chain connects TRBV29-1 to TRBJ1-1; D is possibly TRBD1 (6 bases). The TCR comes from a female donor in good health and CMV-seronegative. The CDR3 DNA is TGCAGCGTGAAAGGGCAGGGGAATACTGAAGCTTTCTTT. It encodes CSVKGQGNTEAFF. Full variable domain (missing parts from reference TRBV29-1 and TRBJ1-1): SAVISQKPSRDICQRGTSLTIQCQVDSQVTMMFWYRQQPGQSLTLIATANQGSEATYESGFVIDKFPISRPNLTFSTLTVSNMSPEDSSIYLCSVKGQGNTEAFFGQGTRLTVV.